This T cell receptor beta chain was sequenced during a study of OX40 agonist ivuxolimab in advanced cancers. Overall study context: Ivuxolimab, an agonistic anti-OX40 (CD134) antibody, was given to patients. Enrollees could have had prior anti-PD-1, anti-PD-L1 or anti-CTLA-4 therapy, which approximately 38% had received.

Assay: immunoSEQ multiplex PCR; the TCRdb copy retains only in-frame clones and omits some. The sample lists approximately 89,000 clones, approximately 90% occurring once. This CDR3 has 12 amino acids. Germline CDR1 is SEHNR and CDR2 is FQNEAQ (reference sequence). Trimming took off 5 bases at V and 3 bases at J, with 4 bases between the two ends. J is TRBJ2-2 and V is TRBV7-9; D remains unclear. This receptor was obtained from an adult with an advanced solid tumor such as melanoma, head and neck, liver or kidney cancer. This specimen consisted of CD4+ or CD8+ T cells sorted from blood, obtained in a trial of the OX40 agonist ivuxolimab. CDR3 residues: CASSRDTGELFF. The CDR3 region has the DNA TGTGCCAGCAGCCGTGACACCGGGGAGCTGTTTTTT.